The 32 T cell receptor beta chains presented below share a single source sample, sequenced in a study of early T cells in non-severe SARS-CoV-2 infection. In TCRdb, the 5' RACE reads were re-called with MiXCR into one record per CDR3 protein. The sample lists about 90,000 distinct CDR3 sequences, less than 15% occurring once. The sequences come from whole blood, collected at baseline. The receptor set was obtained from an adult who was a healthcare worker with PCR-confirmed SARS-CoV-2 infection or an uninfected control (not recorded which).

Sample share makes this clonotype medium-sized. V usage is TRBV29-1 and J usage is TRBJ1-1; maybe TRBD1 (6 bases). V dropped 6 bases and J dropped 3 bases, with 14 bases sitting between them. This CDR3 is built from 13 residues. In germline, CDR1 is SQVTM, CDR2 ANQGSEA. The CDR3, as DNA: TGCAGCGTGACCCGGGGGCGCGACACTGAAGCTTTCTTT. Translation gives CSVTRGRDTEAFF. Looking up the rest from reference TRBV29-1 and TRBJ1-1 gives the full variable domain: SAVISQKPSRDICQRGTSLTIQCQVDSQVTMMFWYRQQPGQSLTLIATANQGSEATYESGFVIDKFPISRPNLTFSTLTVSNMSPEDSSIYLCSVTRGRDTEAFFGQGTRLTVV.

In this sample, this clonotype is medium-sized (0.01 to 0.1%). This chain joins TRBV20-1 and TRBJ2-7; no reliable D call. Trimming cost V 4 bases and J 4 bases, with 20 bases left between them. This CDR3 has 15 residues. The germline gives CDR1 DFQATT, CDR2 SNEGSKA (reference sequence). The CDR3 DNA is TGCAGTGCTACTCGGACCGCCCGAATGGGGTACGAGCAGTACTTC. Its protein is CSATRTARMGYEQYF.

V usage is TRBV6-1 and J usage is TRBJ2-7, with 7 bases matching TRBD1. This CDR3 spans 14 amino acids. J gave up 1 base and V 11 bases, and 11 bases lay outside the gene matches. The germline CDR1 and CDR2 sequences are MNHNS and SASEGT. The chain's CDR3 is CAALGQPSSYEQYF. The CDR3 nucleotides read TGTGCCGCTTTGGGACAGCCCTCTTCCTACGAGCAGTACTTC.

This clonotype was seen a handful of times. The genes are TRBV20-1 and TRBJ2-7, with D possibly TRBD1 on 6 matching bases. The V gene lost 7 bases and the J gene lost 5 bases, with 18 bases spanning the gap. CDR1 and CDR2 from the germline V gene are DFQATT and SNEGSKA (reference sequence). This CDR3 has 13 residues. CDR3 sequence reads: CSGLSSGDNEQYF. The CDR3 bases are TGCAGTGGCCTGAGCTCAGGGGACAACGAGCAGTACTTC.

There are a few counts of this clonotype. The chain combines TRBV18 with TRBJ1-4; D possibly corresponds to TRBD1 (5 bases). Trimming left V 4 bases short and J 4 bases short, with 10 bases between. Germline CDR1 KGHSH, CDR2 LQKENI. The CDR3 runs 14 residues. The CDR3 reads CASSRRQYNEKLFF. CDR3 nucleotide sequence: TGTGCCAGCTCACGCAGACAGTATAATGAAAAACTGTTTTTT.

This clonotype came up many times. The rearrangement joins TRBV6-1 to TRBJ2-4; D possibly uses TRBD1 or TRBD2 (5 bases each). This CDR3 is 13 amino acids long. CDR1 is MNHNS and CDR2 is SASEGT in the germline V gene. V gave up 7 bases and J gave up 2 bases, with 9 bases separating them. Written as DNA, the CDR3 is TGTGCCAGCACTGAGGGGACCAAAAACATTCAGTACTTC. It is translated as CASTEGTKNIQYF.

This clonotype was detected ten times or more. This rearrangement joins TRBV4-1 to TRBJ1-1; weak D call: TRBD1 (5 bases). Germline-derived CDR1 and CDR2 are MGHRA and YSYEKL. The CDR3 length is 14 residues. The V end lost 0 bases, the J end lost 4 bases, and 9 bases lay between the germline ends. The chain's CDR3 is CASSQDVRGTEAFF. The CDR3 DNA reads TGCGCCAGCAGCCAAGATGTGAGGGGCACTGAAGCTTTCTTT.

This clonotype was seen a handful of times. The chain is built from TRBV20-1 and TRBJ2-1; possibly TRBD1 for D (6 bases). Trimming removed 8 bases from V and 11 bases from J, with 13 bases in between. CDR1 is DFQATT and CDR2 is SNEGSKA in the germline V gene (reference sequence). This CDR3 is built from 10 residues. Here the CDR3 reads CSPHRDKQFF. CDR3 nucleotide sequence: TGCAGTCCTCACCGGGACAAGCAGTTCTTC.

In its sample, this clonotype was seen many times. The chain recombines TRBV12-5 with TRBJ2-1, with D tentatively TRBD1 (5 bases). V lost 4 bases and J 4 bases, leaving 5 bases between the germline ends. Germline CDR1 and CDR2: LGHNT and FRNRAP. The length of the CDR3 is 12 residues. The CDR3 reads CASGSGYNEQFF. The CDR3 nucleotides read TGTGCTAGTGGTTCAGGGTACAATGAGCAGTTCTTC.

V and J are TRBV20-1 and TRBJ1-6, with 10 positions matching TRBD1. The CDR3 runs 15 residues. Germline V gene sequence: CDR1 DFQATT, CDR2 SNEGSKA (reference sequence). V was pared by 3 bases and J by 7 bases, with 6 bases of the junction left unmatched. CDR3: CSASPPGQGNSPLHF. The CDR3, as DNA: TGCAGTGCTAGCCCCCCGGGACAGGGGAATTCACCCCTCCACTTT.

The V and J genes are TRBV28 and TRBJ2-6, with 7 nucleotides matching TRBD2. The CDR3 extends over 17 amino acids. The J segment lost 0 bases and the V segment lost 1 base, leaving 3 bases of the junction unmatched. CDR1 is MDHEN, CDR2 SYDVKM, per germline. The CDR3 nucleotides read TGTGCCAGCAGTTTATTTCAGCGGGGCTCTGGGGCCAACGTCCTGACTTTC. It codes for CASSLFQRGSGANVLTF. Full variable domain (remainder filled in from reference TRBV28 and TRBJ2-6): DVKVTQSSRYLVKRTGEKVFLECVQDMDHENMFWYRQDPGLGLRLIYFSYDVKMKEKGDIPEGYSVSREKKERFSLILESASTNQTSMYLCASSLFQRGSGANVLTFGAGSRLTVL.

For this clonotype: Just one base apart from a much larger clone, this may be a read error. The J gene is TRBJ2-7, the V gene TRBV6-5; 7 positions match TRBD1. Germline V lookup: CDR1 MNHEY, CDR2 SVGAGI. The CDR3 covers 14 residues. V dropped 4 bases and J dropped 5; count of bases not matched to a gene: 8. This CDR3 is CASSLQGEKNEQYF. The CDR3 nucleotides read TGTGCCAGCAGTTTGCAGGGGGAGAAGAACGAGCAGTACTTC.

The V and J genes are TRBV19 and TRBJ2-5; no clear D. Trimming pared 0 bases from V and 1 base from J, leaving 9 bases between. Per germline, CDR1 LNHDA and CDR2 SQIVND (reference sequence). The CDR3 covers 15 residues. The CDR3 here is CASSIEGRTQETQYF. The CDR3 DNA sequence: TGTGCCAGTAGTATAGAGGGCAGGACCCAAGAGACCCAGTACTTC.

The chain combines TRBV27 with TRBJ2-7; 7 nucleotides line up with TRBD2. The V segment lost 2 bases and the J segment 5 bases; nucleotides outside the gene matches: 3. CDR3 length equals 13 residues. Germline V gene data show CDR1 as MNHEY and CDR2 as SMNVEV (reference sequence). The DNA for the CDR3 is TGTGCCAGCAGTTTAAGCGGGGTAAACGAGCAGTACTTC. It yields the protein CASSLSGVNEQYF.

Comment on this clonotype: This may come from a read error, since a much larger clone is one base off. V gene TRBV2 combines with J gene TRBJ2-5, with D possibly matching TRBD2 (6 bases). The CDR3 has 15 residues. V gave up 3 bases and J gave up 5 bases, with 16 bases separating them. Per the germline V gene, CDR1 is SNHLY and CDR2 is FYNNEI. CDR3 in amino acids: CASSEQVVGGETQYF. The CDR3 bases are TGTGCCAGCAGTGAGCAAGTGGTCGGAGGGGAGACCCAGTACTTC.

This clonotype was counted between two and nine times. The V call is TRBV11-1, the J call TRBJ2-2; tentatively, D is TRBD2 (5 bases). V was pared by 2 bases and J by 5 bases, with 12 bases between. The CDR3 length is 15 residues. The V gene's germline CDR1 is SGHAT and CDR2 FQDESV (reference sequence). The CDR3 nucleotides read TGTGCCAGCAGCTTATTGGGGTCGGGGACCGGGGAGCTGTTTTTT. This codes for CASSLLGSGTGELFF.

The rearrangement links TRBV12-5 to TRBJ2-1; possibly TRBD1 or TRBD2 for D (5 bases each). Trimming shortened V by 8 bases and J by 5 bases, and 10 bases separated the two germline ends. Per the germline V gene, CDR1 is LGHNT and CDR2 is FRNRAP. The CDR3 spans 12 residues. The CDR3 region is CASPGADNEQFF. DNA of the CDR3: TGTGCTAGTCCCGGGGCGGACAATGAGCAGTTCTTC. Supplemented by reference TRBV12-5 and TRBJ2-1, the full variable domain reads DARVTQTPRHKVTEMGQEVTMRCQPILGHNTVFWYRQTMMQGLELLAYFRNRAPLDDSGMPKDRFSAEMPDATLATLKIQPSEPRDSAVYFCASPGADNEQFFGPGTRLTVL.

The genes are TRBV28 and TRBJ2-1; 10 nucleotides match TRBD2. Germline assignment: CDR1 MDHEN and CDR2 SYDVKM. V gave up 6 bases and J gave up 6 bases; unmatched junction bases: 14. This CDR3 spans 17 amino acids. The CDR3 nucleotides are TGTGCCAGCAGGGGAACTAGCGGGGCTAAATCCCTCAATGAGCAGTTCTTC. Its protein product is CASRGTSGAKSLNEQFF. Complete variable domain (other parts from reference TRBV28 and TRBJ2-1): DVKVTQSSRYLVKRTGEKVFLECVQDMDHENMFWYRQDPGLGLRLIYFSYDVKMKEKGDIPEGYSVSREKKERFSLILESASTNQTSMYLCASRGTSGAKSLNEQFFGPGTRLTVL.

The chain carries TRBV6-5 and TRBJ1-5; the D is unclear. Germline CDR1 MNHEY, CDR2 SVGAGI. Trimming left V 2 bases short and J 5 bases short, with 10 bases between. This CDR3 is 14 amino acids long. As DNA, the CDR3 is TGTGCCAGCAGTTACGGAGCGGGCTATCAGCCCCAGCATTTT. This gives the protein CASSYGAGYQPQHF.

In this sample, this clonotype turned up a few times. V is TRBV6-6 and J is TRBJ2-1; D assignment may be TRBD1 or TRBD2 (6 bases each). The V end lost 0 bases, the J end lost 1 base, and 22 bases lay between the germline ends. The CDR3 contains 20 residues. Germline V gives CDR1 MNHNY, CDR2 SVGAGI (reference sequence). The CDR3 nucleotides read TGTGCCAGCAGTTACTCTCTAGGGGGGCCAGCTGGCAGTTCCTACAATGAGCAGTTCTTC. It specifies CASSYSLGGPAGSSYNEQFF.

This chain joins TRBV5-1 and TRBJ2-3; TRBD1 matches at 7 bases. There are 14 residues in the CDR3. J lost 4 bases, V lost 4 bases, and 6 bases had no gene match. Germline CDR1 is SGHRS and CDR2 is YFSETQ. This chain's CDR3 is CASSHRGNADTQYF. The CDR3 DNA is TGCGCCAGCAGCCACAGGGGAAATGCAGATACGCAGTATTTT.

This clonotype was counted a few times. The CDR3: CASSLGGGNQPQHF. The CDR3 DNA is TGTGCCAGCAGCTTGGGGGGAGGCAATCAGCCCCAGCATTTT. The chain couples TRBV11-2 to TRBJ1-5; weak D call: TRBD1 (5 bases). This CDR3 comprises 14 residues. CDR1 SGHAT and CDR2 FQNNGV come from the germline V gene. V gave up 3 bases and J gave up 2 bases, with 8 bases separating them. Looking up the rest from reference TRBV11-2 and TRBJ1-5 gives the full variable domain: EAGVAQSPRYKIIEKRQSVAFWCNPISGHATLYWYQQILGQGPKLLIQFQNNGVVDDSQLPKDRFSAERLKGVDSTLKIQPAKLEDSAVYLCASSLGGGNQPQHFGDGTRLSIL.

A few counts support this clonotype. V and J are TRBV3-1 and TRBJ2-7; D may be TRBD1 (5 bases). From germline, CDR1 is LGHDT and CDR2 YNNKEL (reference sequence). Trimming cost V 4 bases and J 7 bases, with 20 bases left between them. This CDR3 is built from 15 residues. The CDR3 region is CASSPLDRLAGEQYF. CDR3 sequence (DNA): TGTGCCAGCAGCCCCCTGGATAGGCTTGCAGGGGAGCAGTACTTC.

This clonotype was observed a handful of times. The chain links TRBV7-9 to TRBJ1-5, with 9 bases lining up with TRBD1. CDR1 SEHNR and CDR2 FQNEAQ come from the germline V gene (reference sequence). The ends lost 5 bases at V and 6 bases at J; junction bases unmatched: 5. The CDR3 sequence is 14 residues long. DNA for the CDR3: TGTGCCAGCAGCCTAACAGGGGGCGGTCAGCCCCAGCATTTT. Translating it yields CASSLTGGGQPQHF. The full variable domain, completed using reference TRBV7-9 and TRBJ1-5, is DTGVSQNPRHKITKRGQNVTFRCDPISEHNRLYWYRQTLGQGPEFLTYFQNEAQLEKSRLLSDRFSAERPKGSFSTLEIQRTEQGDSAMYLCASSLTGGGQPQHFGDGTRLSIL.

Ten or more counts support this clonotype. V and J are TRBV7-2 and TRBJ2-7, with D possibly being TRBD2 (6 bases). The germline V gene encodes CDR1 SGHTA and CDR2 FQGNSA. V dropped 3 bases and J dropped 5 bases, with 11 bases sitting between them. This CDR3 spans 13 amino acids. The CDR3 coding sequence is TGTGCCAGCAGCTTGGGGGGATGGGACGAGCAGTACTTC. Its protein is CASSLGGWDEQYF.

The V call is TRBV3-1, the J call TRBJ2-5; D is ambiguous. V was shortened by 4 bases and J by 2 bases, with 8 bases between the two germline ends. The CDR3 has 13 residues. Looked up from germline, CDR1 is LGHDT and CDR2 is YNNKEL (reference sequence). CDR3 DNA: TGTGCCAGCAGCCTCACAGCGCAAGAGACCCAGTACTTC. Translating it yields CASSLTAQETQYF.

The J gene is TRBJ2-5, the V gene TRBV5-4, with TRBD1 identical over 10 bases. CDR1 and CDR2 from the germline V gene are SGHNT and YYREEE (reference sequence). The CDR3 has 15 residues. The V gene end was trimmed by 1 base and the J gene end by 6 bases; junction bases not matched to a gene: 6. The CDR3 sequence is CASSLPGTGVQTQYF. Written as DNA, the CDR3 is TGTGCCAGCAGCTTGCCCGGGACAGGGGTACAGACCCAGTACTTC.

In its sample, this clonotype was seen a few times. The chain links TRBV20-1 to TRBJ2-3; unclear D gene. This CDR3 has 12 residues. Germline CDR1 is DFQATT and CDR2 is SNEGSKA (reference sequence). Trimming shortened V by 1 base and J by 6 bases, and 8 bases separated the two germline ends. CDR3 nucleotide sequence: TGCAGTGCTAGAGCCGATCCGGATACGCAGTATTTT. This gives the protein CSARADPDTQYF.

This clonotype has ten or more counts. This chain uses TRBV30 with TRBJ2-5; TRBD2 is a possible D gene (5 bases). The CDR3 is made up of 12 amino acids. The V gene's germline CDR1 is GTSNPN and CDR2 SVGIG (reference sequence). Trimming took off 5 bases at V and 4 bases at J, with 11 bases between the two ends. CDR3 loop: CAWQQRRETQYF. In DNA form, the CDR3 reads TGTGCCTGGCAACAGCGGAGAGAGACCCAGTACTTC.

Only a few counts were recorded for this clonotype. J is TRBJ2-1 and V is TRBV7-9, with TRBD2 matching over 13 bases. Per the germline V gene, CDR1 is SEHNR and CDR2 is FQNEAQ (reference sequence). J gave up 8 bases and V 3 bases, and 7 bases lay outside the gene matches. The CDR3 has 16 amino acids. In DNA form, the CDR3 reads TGTGCCAGCAGCTTTGGACTAGCGGGGGCCCGGGATGAGCAGTTCTTC. As protein: CASSFGLAGARDEQFF.

This clonotype was counted between two and nine times. This chain links TRBV5-5 with TRBJ1-1; TRBD1 matches 11 bases. J was trimmed by 4 bases and V by 3 bases; bases with no gene match: 2. The CDR3 has 14 amino acids. Germline V gene sequence: CDR1 SGHKS, CDR2 YYEKEE (reference sequence). The CDR3 coding sequence is TGTGCCAGCAGCTGGGGACAGGGGGGCACTGAAGCTTTCTTT. Translated: CASSWGQGGTEAFF.

The chain recombines TRBV6-5 with TRBJ2-5, with D tentatively TRBD2 (6 bases). Germline V gene data show CDR1 as MNHEY and CDR2 as SVGAGI. V shed 2 bases and J shed 5 bases, with 15 bases lying between them. CDR3 length equals 15 residues. CDR3 bases: TGTGCCAGCAGTTACCCGTCGGGAGCAGGGGAGACCCAGTACTTC. Its translation is CASSYPSGAGETQYF.